This T cell receptor beta chain was sequenced in a study of cytomegalovirus exposure and HLA in healthy donors. Findings of the study overall: A later analysis showed TCR association rates differing by HLA locus, peaking at DRB1 and lowest at HLA-C. Across donors, most TCRs were seen rarely, yet some public ones were widespread. In a later analysis, TCR beta V- and J-gene trimming showed a link to a missense DCLRE1C variant.

PCR used 60 Vbeta primers and 13 Jbeta primers. Produced via immunoSEQ multiplex PCR; TCRdb's table is partial and in-frame only. Here the sample spans under 250,000 clones, around four fifths being singletons. Worth noting for this clone: Its antigen is unknown.

Trimming shortened V by 4 bases and J by 0 bases, and 10 bases separated the two germline ends. The CDR3 covers 15 residues. From germline, CDR1 is MGHRA and CDR2 YSYEKL. The specimen was PBMCs. The chain recombines TRBV4-1 with TRBJ2-1, with D hard to call. This receptor was obtained from a boy aged 5-17 years in good health and CMV-seronegative. CDR3 residues: CASSLRSSSYNEQFF. CDR3 nucleotide sequence: TGCGCCAGCAGCCTACGTAGCAGCTCCTACAATGAGCAGTTCTTC.